This T cell receptor (beta chain) was sequenced during a study of T cells in Graves' hyperthyroidism and ophthalmopathy. Amplified regions were TCR beta CDR3 sequences from RNA transcripts. HTBI primers were the set used in a first-round RT-PCR of the TCR CDR3. MiXCR, run by TCRdb on the multiplex PCR reads, gives a single entry per CDR3 protein. The table includes over 400,000 distinct CDR3 sequences, roughly 15% detected once. This clonotype was seen many times. Its antigen is unidentified. Notes on the study in general: Ophthalmopathy got predicted by the model a median approximately 6.3 months before its onset. Among clonotypes expanded in thyroid above 0.001, most were also found in blood.

It was uncontrolled infection, other autoimmune disease, pregnancy or lactation that excluded patients. V lost 1 base, J lost 0 bases, and 4 bases lay in between. Looked up from germline, CDR1 is SNHLY and CDR2 is FYNNEI. CDR3 length: 13 amino acids. The chain recombines TRBV2 with TRBJ2-7; D gene unclear. The sequenced sample was blood. The receptor's source is a man aged 18 to 35 with Graves' ophthalmopathy. The CDR3 protein is CASSEVSSYEQYF. The CDR3 DNA follows: TGTGCCAGCAGTGAAGTCAGCTCCTACGAGCAGTACTTC.